These T cell receptor beta chains were read from a single sample in a study of cytomegalovirus exposure and HLA in healthy donors. Only in-frame clones appear in the TCRdb table, and some are missing; sequencing was by immunoSEQ multiplex PCR. The sample has approximately 100,000 clones, about 90% seen once. The sample taken for sequencing was PBMCs. The source is a man between 18 and 29 years old in good health and CMV-seropositive. The CDR3 runs from the conserved cysteine through the conserved F or W. Fields, in order: J gene, D gene, clone size, V gene, CDR3 DNA, CDR3 protein. A D gene is named only where the DNA matches it firmly. Rows may omit the clone size; those that give it use once, few, many or a size class.

J gene: TRBJ2-7; D gene: .; clone size: few; V gene: TRBV18; CDR3 DNA: TGTGCCAGCTCGCCTTCTGAGGTATACGAGCAGTACTTC; CDR3 protein: CASSPSEVYEQYF
J gene: TRBJ2-5; D gene: .; clone size: once; V gene: TRBV5-4; CDR3 DNA: TGTGCCAGCAGCAGTGGGTCGAGGGCCGGGGAGACCCAGTACTTC; CDR3 protein: CASSSGSRAGETQYF
J gene: TRBJ1-1; D gene: .; clone size: .; V gene: TRBV11-2; CDR3 DNA: TGTGCCAGCAGCTTAGGGGGGCCTGAAGCTTTCTTT; CDR3 protein: CASSLGGPEAFF
J gene: TRBJ2-7; D gene: .; clone size: .; V gene: TRBV7-8; CDR3 DNA: TGTGCCAGCAGCCTCGATACTCCCTACGAGCAGTACTTC; CDR3 protein: CASSLDTPYEQYF
J gene: TRBJ2-5; D gene: .; clone size: .; V gene: TRBV7-2; CDR3 DNA: TGTGCCAGCAGCTCCCCTAGCCTGCCTAGCGACTTC; CDR3 protein: CASSSPSLPSDF
J gene: TRBJ2-2; D gene: .; clone size: .; V gene: TRBV29-1; CDR3 DNA: TGCAGCGCCCAGGTCGGGGGGAACACCGGGGAGCTGTTTTTT; CDR3 protein: CSAQVGGNTGELFF
J gene: TRBJ2-7; D gene: TRBD1; clone size: many; V gene: TRBV5-4; CDR3 DNA: TGTGCCAGCAGTTTCGACAGGGGGCAAGAGCAGTACTTC; CDR3 protein: CASSFDRGQEQYF
J gene: TRBJ2-3; D gene: .; clone size: .; V gene: TRBV5-5; CDR3 DNA: TGTGCCAGCAGCTTATTCTGGCCTAGCGGCACAGATACGCAGTATTTT; CDR3 protein: CASSLFWPSGTDTQYF
J gene: TRBJ2-7; D gene: .; clone size: once; V gene: TRBV11-2; CDR3 DNA: TGTGCCAGCCGGACTCTTTTGGCCTACGAGCAGTACTTC; CDR3 protein: CASRTLLAYEQYF
J gene: TRBJ2-6; D gene: TRBD1; clone size: .; V gene: TRBV28; CDR3 DNA: TGTGCCAGCAGTGTCCGGGACAGGGGGCCTGGGGCCAACGTCCTGACTTTC; CDR3 protein: CASSVRDRGPGANVLTF
J gene: TRBJ1-4; D gene: TRBD1; clone size: .; V gene: TRBV19; CDR3 DNA: TGTGCCAGTAGTATAGCCGACAGGGCGGAAGAAAAACTGTTTTTT; CDR3 protein: CASSIADRAEEKLFF
J gene: TRBJ2-5; D gene: .; clone size: .; V gene: TRBV7-7; CDR3 DNA: TGTGCCAGCAGCCCTAGGACAGCAAAAGAGACCCAGTACTTC; CDR3 protein: CASSPRTAKETQYF
J gene: TRBJ1-2; D gene: TRBD1; clone size: few; V gene: TRBV28; CDR3 DNA: TGTGCCAGCAGCCCAGGGGGGCGCATAGCCTACACCTTC; CDR3 protein: CASSPGGRIAYTF
J gene: TRBJ1-4; D gene: TRBD1; clone size: .; V gene: TRBV7-9; CDR3 DNA: TGTGCCAGCAGCTCGGACAGGGTAGTTGAAAAACTGTTTTTT; CDR3 protein: CASSSDRVVEKLFF
J gene: TRBJ1-1; D gene: TRBD1; clone size: .; V gene: TRBV5-1; CDR3 DNA: TGCGCCAGCAGCGGCTCGACAGGGCGGACGTCTGAAGCTTTCTTT; CDR3 protein: CASSGSTGRTSEAFF
J gene: TRBJ2-5; D gene: .; clone size: few; V gene: TRBV19; CDR3 DNA: TGTGCCAGTAGTACATCAGAAAGGCGGGAGACCCAGTACTTC; CDR3 protein: CASSTSERRETQYF
J gene: TRBJ2-1; D gene: .; clone size: .; V gene: TRBV5-8; CDR3 DNA: TGTGCCAGCAGCTTGGTTTCTAATCGGTTCTTC; CDR3 protein: CASSLVSNRFF
J gene: TRBJ2-7; D gene: .; clone size: .; V gene: TRBV4-3; CDR3 DNA: TGCGCCAGCAGCCAGGGGGGACCTGGATACGAGCAGTACTTC; CDR3 protein: CASSQGGPGYEQYF
J gene: TRBJ2-7; D gene: TRBD2; clone size: .; V gene: TRBV5-4; CDR3 DNA: TGTGCCAGCAGCCCCGGGACTAGCCGTTACGAGCAGTACTTC; CDR3 protein: CASSPGTSRYEQYF
J gene: TRBJ2-5; D gene: .; clone size: .; V gene: TRBV7-9; CDR3 DNA: TGTGCCAGCAGTCAAAGCCGAGGGCACGGGGAGACCCAGTACTTC; CDR3 protein: CASSQSRGHGETQYF
J gene: TRBJ1-5; D gene: .; clone size: .; V gene: TRBV6-1; CDR3 DNA: TGTGCCAGCAGTGATTGGGGGGTGGGTCAGCCCCAGCATTTT; CDR3 protein: CASSDWGVGQPQHF
J gene: TRBJ1-5; D gene: TRBD1; clone size: .; V gene: TRBV15; CDR3 DNA: TGTGCCACCAGCAGAAATTACAGGGGGCTTAGCAATCAGCCCCAGCATTTT; CDR3 protein: CATSRNYRGLSNQPQHF
J gene: TRBJ1-3; D gene: .; clone size: .; V gene: TRBV5-6; CDR3 DNA: TGTGCCAGCAGCTTCTCAGGGGACTCTGGAAACACCATATATTTT; CDR3 protein: CASSFSGDSGNTIYF
J gene: TRBJ2-3; D gene: TRBD1; clone size: .; V gene: TRBV27; CDR3 DNA: TGTGCCAGCAGTTTAACCGGACAGGGGACGTTTTGGGGCACAGATACGCAGTATTTT; CDR3 protein: CASSLTGQGTFWGTDTQYF
J gene: TRBJ1-6; D gene: .; clone size: .; V gene: TRBV7-3; CDR3 DNA: TGTGCCAGCAGCGAGAACCCGGCCTGGAGTTCACCCCTCCACTTT; CDR3 protein: CASSENPAWSSPLHF
J gene: TRBJ2-7; D gene: .; clone size: .; V gene: TRBV13; CDR3 DNA: TGTGCCAGCAGCCCGACAGGTTACGAGCAGTACTTC; CDR3 protein: CASSPTGYEQYF
J gene: TRBJ2-1; D gene: TRBD1; clone size: .; V gene: TRBV2; CDR3 DNA: TGTGCCAGCAGTGCCAGGACAGGGAAAATCAATGAGCAGTTCTTC; CDR3 protein: CASSARTGKINEQFF
J gene: TRBJ1-4; D gene: .; clone size: .; V gene: TRBV4-2; CDR3 DNA: TGTGCCAGCAGCCAAGAGAGTGCAACTAATGAAAAACTGTTTTTT; CDR3 protein: CASSQESATNEKLFF
J gene: TRBJ2-1; D gene: TRBD1; clone size: .; V gene: TRBV2; CDR3 DNA: TGTGCCAGCAGTATGGGACAGTATCTTGAGCAGTTCTTC; CDR3 protein: CASSMGQYLEQFF
J gene: TRBJ1-3; D gene: .; clone size: once; V gene: TRBV25-1; CDR3 DNA: TGTGCCAGCAGTGAATCCCAGGGGTTGTCTGGAAACACCATATATTTT; CDR3 protein: CASSESQGLSGNTIYF
J gene: TRBJ1-2; D gene: .; clone size: .; V gene: TRBV5-5; CDR3 DNA: TGTGCCAGCAGCCCACAAGGCGGGCTTGGCTACACCTTC; CDR3 protein: CASSPQGGLGYTF
J gene: TRBJ2-2; D gene: TRBD2; clone size: few; V gene: TRBV7-2; CDR3 DNA: TGTGCCAGCAGCTTAGGGGGGGGAACCGGGGAGCTGTTTTTT; CDR3 protein: CASSLGGGTGELFF
J gene: TRBJ2-1; D gene: .; clone size: .; V gene: TRBV19; CDR3 DNA: TGTGCCAGTAGTATAGCGGGTGAGCAGTTCTTC; CDR3 protein: CASSIAGEQFF
J gene: TRBJ2-7; D gene: .; clone size: once; V gene: TRBV2; CDR3 DNA: TGTGCCAGCAGTGGAACAGAATACTACGAGCAGTACTTC; CDR3 protein: CASSGTEYYEQYF
J gene: TRBJ2-7; D gene: TRBD1; clone size: few; V gene: TRBV28; CDR3 DNA: TGTGCCACCAAGACAGGGTCCTACGAGCAGTACTTC; CDR3 protein: CATKTGSYEQYF
J gene: TRBJ2-7; D gene: TRBD2; clone size: .; V gene: TRBV7-2; CDR3 DNA: TGTGCCAGCAGCCCGCCGGGACTAGCGGGGCTAACCCACTACGAGCAGTACTTC; CDR3 protein: CASSPPGLAGLTHYEQYF
J gene: TRBJ2-2; D gene: TRBD2; clone size: .; V gene: TRBV5-1; CDR3 DNA: TGCGCCAGCAGCTACACTAGCGCCGGGGCCGGGGAGCTGTTTTTT; CDR3 protein: CASSYTSAGAGELFF
J gene: TRBJ2-1; D gene: TRBD2; clone size: .; V gene: TRBV7-9; CDR3 DNA: TGTGCCAGCAGCCCGACTAGCGCGACTAGCTCCTACAATGAGCAGTTCTTC; CDR3 protein: CASSPTSATSSYNEQFF
J gene: TRBJ1-5; D gene: .; clone size: .; V gene: TRBV6-5; CDR3 DNA: TGTGCCAGCAGTTACTCACGGGGTACGGATCAGCCCCAGCATTTT; CDR3 protein: CASSYSRGTDQPQHF